This entry concerns a single T cell receptor (beta chain). The record originates from a study of blood T cell repertoires in COVID-19. Study-level information: Italy, Spain and the United States were the sources of the convalescent and acute COVID-19 samples.

TCRdb's table, derived via immunoSEQ multiplex PCR, lists solely in-frame clones and lacks some. Here the sample spans fewer than 250,000 clones, approximately 90% being singletons. The CDR3 covers 16 residues. Per the germline V gene, CDR1 is KGHSH and CDR2 is LQKENI. The V gene end was trimmed by 2 bases and the J gene end by 7 bases; junction bases not matched to a gene: 9. This clonotype was sampled from a man aged 45 to 65 with COVID-19, enrolled during active disease. V usage is TRBV18 and J usage is TRBJ2-2; 8 nucleotides match TRBD2. The material sequenced was peripheral blood. CDR3 loop: CASSPGSGRDVGELFF. Written as DNA, the CDR3 is TGTGCCAGCTCACCAGGGAGCGGGAGAGATGTCGGGGAGCTGTTTTTT.